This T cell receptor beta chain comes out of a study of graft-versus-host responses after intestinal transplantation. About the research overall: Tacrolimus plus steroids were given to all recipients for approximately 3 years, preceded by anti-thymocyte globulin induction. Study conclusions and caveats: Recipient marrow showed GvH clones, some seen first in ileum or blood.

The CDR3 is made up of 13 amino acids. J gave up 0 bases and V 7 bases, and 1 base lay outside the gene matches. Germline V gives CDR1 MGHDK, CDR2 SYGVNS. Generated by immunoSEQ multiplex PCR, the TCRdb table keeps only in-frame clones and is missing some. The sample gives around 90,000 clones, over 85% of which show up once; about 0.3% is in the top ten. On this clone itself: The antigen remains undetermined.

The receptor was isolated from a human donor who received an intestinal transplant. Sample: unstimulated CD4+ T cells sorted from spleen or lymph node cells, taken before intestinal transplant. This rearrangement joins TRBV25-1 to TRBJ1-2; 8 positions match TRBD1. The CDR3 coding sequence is TGTGCCAGCAAGGGACAGGCTAACTATGGCTACACCTTC. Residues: CASKGQANYGYTF.